A selection of T cell receptor beta chains follows, all from one sample in a study of T-cell memory formation after mild COVID-19. MiXCR, applied by TCRdb to the 5' RACE reads, yields one record per CDR3 protein. This table has hundreds of thousands of distinct CDR3 sequences, 15% to 17% appearing once. Sequences were obtained from PBMCs or a T cell subset sorted from them (not recorded which). All receptors derive from an adult woman who had mild COVID-19 (a few samples of this study predate the infection). Cell type and time point are not known. CDR3s include the opening cysteine and the closing phenylalanine or tryptophan. A D gene is named only where the DNA matches it firmly. Rows may omit the clone size; those that give it use once, few, many or a size class.

cdr3_nt | cdr3_aa | clone_size | j_call | v_call | d_call
TGTGCCAGCAGTCGCCCCGGACGGGAGAGGGAGCAGTACTTC | CASSRPGREREQYF | - | TRBJ2-7 | TRBV12-3/TRBV12-4 | -
TGCGCCAGCAGGTCCGGGGGTTCCACAGATACGCAGTATTTT | CASRSGGSTDTQYF | many | TRBJ2-3 | TRBV5-1 | -
TGTGCCAGCAGTCCGCGCGGGGGGGCCGCAGATACGCAGTATTTT | CASSPRGGAADTQYF | - | TRBJ2-3 | TRBV6-6 | TRBD2
TGTGCCAGCAGTGAGGTTCCAGGTATCTCCTACGAGCAGTACTTC | CASSEVPGISYEQYF | - | TRBJ2-7 | TRBV12-3/TRBV12-4 | -
TGTGCCAGCAGCTGGGGAGGACAGGTTTGGACTGAAGCTTTCTTT | CASSWGGQVWTEAFF | - | TRBJ1-1 | TRBV5-5 | TRBD1
TGCAGCGTTGTACTAGCGGGAGGGCCGGAGCAGTACTTC | CSVVLAGGPEQYF | - | TRBJ2-7 | TRBV29-1 | TRBD2
TGTGCCTGGAGGCGGCGGGGAGGTGCCAATGAGCAGTTCTTC | CAWRRRGGANEQFF | - | TRBJ2-1 | TRBV30 | -
TGTGCCAGCAGCCCCGGGACAGGGATGAACACTGAAGCTTTCTTT | CASSPGTGMNTEAFF | few | TRBJ1-1 | TRBV7-2 | TRBD1
TGTGCTAGCAGCTTAGCCAGCGCACTACCGCAGTTCTTC | CASSLASALPQFF | - | TRBJ2-1 | TRBV7-7 | -
TGCAGTGCTAGTACCGGGGGTAATTCACCCCTCCACTTT | CSASTGGNSPLHF | once | TRBJ1-6 | TRBV20-1 | -
TGTGCCAGCAGCTTAGCGTCCCGGGCCCAGTACTTC | CASSLASRAQYF | - | TRBJ2-5 | TRBV7-2 | -
TGCAGCCCCCAGGGGATGTCCTACAATGAGCAGTTCTTC | CSPQGMSYNEQFF | many | TRBJ2-1 | TRBV20-1 | -
TGCAGTGCTAAAGCGGGGGGAAACTACGAGCAGTACTTC | CSAKAGGNYEQYF | - | TRBJ2-7 | TRBV20-1 | TRBD2
TGCAGTGCTCAGATCGACGCGGGCGGCAGCAATCAGCCCCAGCATTTT | CSAQIDAGGSNQPQHF | - | TRBJ1-5 | TRBV20-1 | -
TGTGCTGGGCGAGGGGTTCTCACTGAAGCTTTCTTT | CAGRGVLTEAFF | many | TRBJ1-1 | TRBV6-2/TRBV6-3 | -
TGTGCCAGTAGTATAGATCTATGGGGCGACAATGAGCAGTTCTTC | CASSIDLWGDNEQFF | - | TRBJ2-1 | TRBV19 | -
TGTGCCAGCAGCCCATCTAAGAACACTGAAGCTTTCTTT | CASSPSKNTEAFF | few | TRBJ1-1 | TRBV7-3 | -
TGTGCCAGCAGACCGGGACAGGGACAATCACCCCTCCACTTT | CASRPGQGQSPLHF | - | TRBJ1-6 | TRBV6-2/TRBV6-3 | TRBD1
TGTGCCAGCAGCCGGGAGACAGGGAGCCAGGGAGCTTTCTTT | CASSRETGSQGAFF | few | TRBJ1-1 | TRBV7-9 | TRBD1
TGTGCCCGGGACCCGGGACTAGCGGGAGCTGAGCAGTTCTTC | CARDPGLAGAEQFF | - | TRBJ2-1 | TRBV30 | TRBD2
TGTGCCAGCAGCCTTGCCGGGACTAGACGTAACAATGAGCAGTTCTTC | CASSLAGTRRNNEQFF | - | TRBJ2-1 | TRBV7-3 | TRBD2
TGTGCCAGCAGTGATGGACTAGCGGTTACAGATACGCAGTATTTT | CASSDGLAVTDTQYF | - | TRBJ2-3 | TRBV6-5 | TRBD2
TGTGCCTGGCGGGTGCTATTCCCCTATGGCTACACCTTC | CAWRVLFPYGYTF | few | TRBJ1-2 | TRBV30 | -
TGTGCCAGCAGTTACTGGAGAAATAATGAAAAACTGTTTTTT | CASSYWRNNEKLFF | - | TRBJ1-4 | TRBV6-5 | -
TGTGCCACCAGTGATTCGTGGACAGGGGCCTACAATGAGCAGTTCTTC | CATSDSWTGAYNEQFF | few | TRBJ2-1 | TRBV24-1 | TRBD1
TGCGCCAGCAGCTTGGATTCCTCAGGGAGTTACGAGCAGTACTTC | CASSLDSSGSYEQYF | many | TRBJ2-7 | TRBV5-1 | -
TGCAGTGCTATCCAGTCCCGCTCTGGAAACACCATATATTTT | CSAIQSRSGNTIYF | many | TRBJ1-3 | TRBV20-1 | -
TGCAGTGCTAGAGGGCCGAGCGGGGGGCAACCCCTCCACTTT | CSARGPSGGQPLHF | once | TRBJ1-6 | TRBV20-1 | -
TGCGCCAGCACAAGCCAAATCTCAGGATTGAACACTGAAGCTTTCTTT | CASTSQISGLNTEAFF | - | TRBJ1-1 | TRBV4-3 | -
TGTGCCAGCAGGGCTACTGCCAATGAGCAGTTCTTC | CASRATANEQFF | many | TRBJ2-1 | TRBV12-3/TRBV12-4 | -
TGTGCCTGGAACGGGGTGCTAGCGGGAGGGAATGAGCAGTTCTTC | CAWNGVLAGGNEQFF | - | TRBJ2-1 | TRBV30 | TRBD2
TGTGCCAGCAGTGACCGACAGGGAACCGCCACAGATACGCAGTATTTT | CASSDRQGTATDTQYF | - | TRBJ2-3 | TRBV6-1 | TRBD1
TGTGCCAGCAGTCCATACCGGTCGAGCTACGAGCAGTACTTC | CASSPYRSSYEQYF | few | TRBJ2-7 | TRBV12-3/TRBV12-4 | -
TGTGCCAGCAGCCCAGGACAGGGAGGGGTGACCCAGTACTTC | CASSPGQGGVTQYF | - | TRBJ2-5 | TRBV3-1 | -
TGTGCCAGCAGTTTCCGAGGGAACACTGAAGCTTTCTTT | CASSFRGNTEAFF | few | TRBJ1-1 | TRBV12-3/TRBV12-4 | -
TGTGCCACCAGTGACACTAGCGGGAGCGGGACAGATACGCAGTATTTT | CATSDTSGSGTDTQYF | few | TRBJ2-3 | TRBV24-1 | TRBD2
TGTGCCTCCACATTGCAGGGTGGTGAAGCTTTCTTT | CASTLQGGEAFF | few | TRBJ1-1 | TRBV28 | -
- | CASSPHFGESGRTEAFF | few | TRBJ1-1 | TRBV6-5 | -
TGTGCCAGCAGCTCCCCTCGGACTAGCGGGACCAACACCGGGGAGCTGTTTTTT | CASSSPRTSGTNTGELFF | - | TRBJ2-2 | TRBV11-3 | TRBD2
TGTGCCACCAGTGACTGGGACGGCGGAACAGATACGCAGTATTTT | CATSDWDGGTDTQYF | few | TRBJ2-3 | TRBV24-1 | -
TGCAGCGTTGGGGGTACGGCGAACACCGGGGAGCTGTTTTTT | CSVGGTANTGELFF | many | TRBJ2-2 | TRBV29-1 | -
TGTGCCAGCAGCCCACTTGACGGGGGACGGGGAGAAAAACTGTTTTTT | CASSPLDGGRGEKLFF | - | TRBJ1-4 | TRBV28 | -
TGCGCCAGCAGCTCGGCGCTGGACACCTGGAGCTCCTACGAGCAGTACTTC | CASSSALDTWSSYEQYF | - | TRBJ2-7 | TRBV5-1 | -
TGCGCCAGCAGCTTGGGGCCAGGGGGTGGTCAGCCCCAGCATTTT | CASSLGPGGGQPQHF | few | TRBJ1-5 | TRBV5-1 | TRBD1
TGTGCCAGCAGAACCGGACAGGGCGGAATCCCTGAAGCTTTCTTT | CASRTGQGGIPEAFF | few | TRBJ1-1 | TRBV6-5 | TRBD1
TGTGCCAGCAGCTCTACCGGACAGGGAGGGGAGCAGTACTTC | CASSSTGQGGEQYF | - | TRBJ2-7 | TRBV13 | -
TGCGCCAGCAGCTTGGACGGGCCTTCCACTGAAGCTTTCTTT | CASSLDGPSTEAFF | few | TRBJ1-1 | TRBV5-1 | -
TGCGCCAGCAGCCAACAAACAGGGACCTACGAGCAGTACTTC | CASSQQTGTYEQYF | - | TRBJ2-7 | TRBV4-1 | -